This TCR beta chain was identified during a study of blood T cell repertoires in COVID-19. This clone came up a few times. Other DNA sequences of this sample code for an identical CDR3. The data were produced by immunoSEQ multiplex PCR, yet TCRdb's version contains in-frame clones alone and is incomplete. The table records roughly 200,000 clones, over 70% of them present only once. CDR1 and CDR2 from the germline V gene are LNHDA and SQIVND (reference sequence). V lost 6 bases and J lost 6, with 11 bases in between. CDR3 length: 13 residues. What was sequenced was peripheral blood. The rearrangement links TRBV19 to TRBJ2-2, with a possible D match to TRBD2 (5 bases). The TCR was taken from a middle-aged woman with COVID-19, enrolled during active disease. The CDR3 nucleotides are TGTGCCAGTAGCGGCACCGGGGCCGGGGAGCTGTTTTTT. Residues: CASSGTGAGELFF.